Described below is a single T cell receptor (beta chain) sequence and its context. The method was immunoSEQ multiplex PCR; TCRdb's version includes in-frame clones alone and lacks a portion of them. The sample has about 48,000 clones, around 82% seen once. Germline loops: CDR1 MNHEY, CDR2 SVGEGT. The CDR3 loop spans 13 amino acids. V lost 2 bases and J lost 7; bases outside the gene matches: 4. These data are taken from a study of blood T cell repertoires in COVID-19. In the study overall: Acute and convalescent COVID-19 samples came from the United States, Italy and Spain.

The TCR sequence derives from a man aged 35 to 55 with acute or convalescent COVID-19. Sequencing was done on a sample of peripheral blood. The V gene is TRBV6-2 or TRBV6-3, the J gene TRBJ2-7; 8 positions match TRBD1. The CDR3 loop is CASSYRQGTEQYF. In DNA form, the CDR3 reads TGTGCCAGCAGTTACCGACAGGGGACGGAGCAGTACTTC.